Listed below are T cell receptor beta chains from one sample, sequenced in a study of T-cell reconstitution after alpha-beta-depleted transplantation in children. TCRdb fed the PCR reads into MiXCR, producing one record per CDR3 protein. The table shows over 550,000 distinct CDR3 sequences, with approximately 10% occurring only once. The source material was PBMCs from the stem cell graft donor, sampled from the stem cell graft. The origin of the receptors is a human donor who donated a stem cell graft to a child with acute myeloid leukemia. Each CDR3 is given with its conserved first and last residue. Each record gives: V gene, clone size, D gene, J gene, CDR3 DNA, CDR3 protein. D genes are given only for firm matches. Only some rows state a clone size, as once, few, many or a class for expanded clones.

v_gene: TRBV29-1
abundance: many
d_gene: TRBD2
j_gene: TRBJ2-3
CDR3nt: TGCAGCAAATCTAGCGGACTCACAGATACGCAGTATTTT
CDR3aa: CSKSSGLTDTQYF

v_gene: TRBV20-1
abundance: .
d_gene: .
j_gene: TRBJ2-7
CDR3nt: TGCAGTGCGTCCCCCAGGGTCTCCTACGAGCAGTACTTC
CDR3aa: CSASPRVSYEQYF

v_gene: TRBV29-1
abundance: .
d_gene: .
j_gene: TRBJ2-5
CDR3nt: TGCAGCGTTGAGCCGGGAACCCAAGAGACCCAGCACTTC
CDR3aa: CSVEPGTQETQHF

v_gene: TRBV24-1
abundance: many
d_gene: TRBD2
j_gene: TRBJ2-2
CDR3nt: TGTGCCACCCTGGGAGGGAAGAACACCGGGGAGCTGTTTTTT
CDR3aa: CATLGGKNTGELFF

v_gene: TRBV11-1
abundance: .
d_gene: TRBD2
j_gene: TRBJ2-3
CDR3nt: TGTGCCAGCAGCTCCCCGGCGCGACTAGCGGGAGTTCAAGATACGCAGTATTTT
CDR3aa: CASSSPARLAGVQDTQYF

v_gene: TRBV28
abundance: few
d_gene: .
j_gene: TRBJ2-3
CDR3nt: TGTGCCAGCAGTTTAGCAGGGCTGGAAGATACGCAGTATTTT
CDR3aa: CASSLAGLEDTQYF

v_gene: TRBV24-1
abundance: few
d_gene: TRBD2
j_gene: TRBJ2-1
CDR3nt: TGTGCCACCAGTGGGGCTAGCGGGAGGGCCAGTGAGCAGTTCTTC
CDR3aa: CATSGASGRASEQFF

v_gene: TRBV13
abundance: .
d_gene: .
j_gene: TRBJ1-5
CDR3nt: TGTGCCAGCAGCTTAGGCCCTCTCCAGCCCCAGCATTTT
CDR3aa: CASSLGPLQPQHF

v_gene: TRBV3-1
abundance: few
d_gene: .
j_gene: TRBJ2-1
CDR3nt: TGTGCCAGCAGCCGACTACACAATGAGCAGTTCTTC
CDR3aa: CASSRLHNEQFF

v_gene: TRBV6-2/TRBV6-3
abundance: few
d_gene: .
j_gene: TRBJ2-1
CDR3nt: TGTGCCAGCAGTTACTCCGTGGGTCTAAGTAAGCAGTTCTTC
CDR3aa: CASSYSVGLSKQFF

v_gene: TRBV30
abundance: .
d_gene: TRBD2
j_gene: TRBJ2-2
CDR3nt: TGTGCCTGGAGTGTAGCCACTAGCGGGAGGGCCACCGGGGAGCTGTTTTTT
CDR3aa: CAWSVATSGRATGELFF

v_gene: TRBV7-2
abundance: .
d_gene: .
j_gene: TRBJ2-1
CDR3nt: TGTGCCAGCAGCCTTGGACTGATCGGCAATGAGCAGTTCTTC
CDR3aa: CASSLGLIGNEQFF

v_gene: TRBV7-2
abundance: .
d_gene: .
j_gene: TRBJ2-7
CDR3nt: TGTGCCAGCAGGAACCCGACCGAAACCTACGAGCAGTACTTC
CDR3aa: CASRNPTETYEQYF

v_gene: TRBV20-1
abundance: few
d_gene: .
j_gene: TRBJ2-7
CDR3nt: TGCAGTGCTAGAGCTTTAAAGGGTCCAGAGAGCTCCTACGAGCAGTACTTC
CDR3aa: CSARALKGPESSYEQYF

v_gene: TRBV5-5
abundance: .
d_gene: TRBD2
j_gene: TRBJ2-3
CDR3nt: TGTGCCAGCAGCTTGCTAGCGGGAGGGTTAGGCACAGATACGCAGTATTTT
CDR3aa: CASSLLAGGLGTDTQYF

v_gene: TRBV6-2/TRBV6-3
abundance: few
d_gene: TRBD1
j_gene: TRBJ2-1
CDR3nt: TGTGCCACCATGGACAGGGGTCCTGGTGAGCAGTTCTTC
CDR3aa: CATMDRGPGEQFF

v_gene: TRBV9
abundance: many
d_gene: .
j_gene: TRBJ2-1
CDR3nt: TGTGCCAGCAGCGTAGTAGGGGGGGCTAGCGGTTTTTACGAGCAGTTCTTC
CDR3aa: CASSVVGGASGFYEQFF

v_gene: TRBV29-1
abundance: few
d_gene: TRBD2
j_gene: TRBJ2-3
CDR3nt: TGCAGCGTTGTGGATCCCCCTTCTAGCGGAAGCACAGATACGCAGTATTTT
CDR3aa: CSVVDPPSSGSTDTQYF

v_gene: TRBV18
abundance: few
d_gene: TRBD2
j_gene: TRBJ2-1
CDR3nt: TGTGCCAGCTCATACCTAGCGGGAAGAGTGACCCACAATGAGCAGTTCTTC
CDR3aa: CASSYLAGRVTHNEQFF

v_gene: TRBV10-3
abundance: many
d_gene: TRBD1
j_gene: TRBJ2-3
CDR3nt: TGTGCCATCGGACGGACAGGGGATACTACAGATACGCAGTATTTT
CDR3aa: CAIGRTGDTTDTQYF

v_gene: TRBV20-1
abundance: .
d_gene: TRBD2
j_gene: TRBJ2-7
CDR3nt: TGCAGTGCTAGGAGCGGGATCACCTACGAGCAGTACTTC
CDR3aa: CSARSGITYEQYF

v_gene: TRBV18
abundance: many
d_gene: .
j_gene: TRBJ2-2
CDR3nt: TGTGCCAGCCTACCAACTAGATCCGGTACCAACACCGGGGAGCTGTTTTTT
CDR3aa: CASLPTRSGTNTGELFF

v_gene: TRBV6-5
abundance: .
d_gene: TRBD1
j_gene: TRBJ1-2
CDR3nt: TGTGCCAGCAGTTCCGCCGACAGGGCCCTCCTTGGCTACACCTTC
CDR3aa: CASSSADRALLGYTF

v_gene: TRBV15
abundance: .
d_gene: .
j_gene: TRBJ2-6
CDR3nt: TGTGCCACCAGGGGGGGGGGCGCTGGGGCCAACGTCCTGACTTTC
CDR3aa: CATRGGGAGANVLTF

v_gene: TRBV7-9
abundance: few
d_gene: .
j_gene: TRBJ2-5
CDR3nt: TGTGCCAGCAGTTCCAACTTTGGCGAGACCCAGTACTTC
CDR3aa: CASSSNFGETQYF

v_gene: TRBV20-1
abundance: many
d_gene: .
j_gene: TRBJ1-1
CDR3nt: TGCAGTGCCTCCGGACCTTATAGGAACACTGAAGCTTTCTTT
CDR3aa: CSASGPYRNTEAFF

v_gene: TRBV6-2/TRBV6-3
abundance: .
d_gene: .
j_gene: TRBJ2-2
CDR3nt: TGTGCCAGCAGTACCTACCAAAACACCGGGGAGCTGTTTTTT
CDR3aa: CASSTYQNTGELFF

v_gene: TRBV6-1
abundance: .
d_gene: TRBD1
j_gene: TRBJ1-2
CDR3nt: TGTGCCAGCACCAGAGGGACAGACAGCTATAACTATGGCTACACCTTC
CDR3aa: CASTRGTDSYNYGYTF

v_gene: TRBV4-2
abundance: .
d_gene: TRBD2
j_gene: TRBJ2-7
CDR3nt: TGTGCCAGCAGCCAAGTCAGCGGGAGTGCCTACGAGCAGTACTTC
CDR3aa: CASSQVSGSAYEQYF

v_gene: TRBV28
abundance: many
d_gene: .
j_gene: TRBJ1-2
CDR3nt: TGTGCCAGCAGTTTGAAGGGTTTCTATGGCTACACCTTC
CDR3aa: CASSLKGFYGYTF

v_gene: TRBV29-1
abundance: many
d_gene: TRBD1
j_gene: TRBJ2-7
CDR3nt: TGCAGCGTTGAAGATCGGACAGGGTTTGGCTACGAGCAGTACTTC
CDR3aa: CSVEDRTGFGYEQYF

v_gene: TRBV7-9
abundance: few
d_gene: TRBD1
j_gene: TRBJ2-6
CDR3nt: TGTGCCAGCAGCTCTTACAGGGGATCTGGGGCCAACGTCCTGACTTTC
CDR3aa: CASSSYRGSGANVLTF

v_gene: TRBV4-3
abundance: .
d_gene: .
j_gene: TRBJ2-1
CDR3nt: TGCGCCAGCAGCCACCAGAGTACGAGTCTAGGTGAGCAGTTCTTC
CDR3aa: CASSHQSTSLGEQFF

v_gene: TRBV12-3/TRBV12-4
abundance: .
d_gene: TRBD2
j_gene: TRBJ2-7
CDR3nt: TGTGCCAGCAGTTCCCGACTAGCGGGAGTCCACTACGAGCAGTACTTC
CDR3aa: CASSSRLAGVHYEQYF

v_gene: TRBV5-1
abundance: many
d_gene: .
j_gene: TRBJ2-7
CDR3nt: TGCGCCAGCAGCTATGACAGAGGGGGCTACGAGCAGTACTTC
CDR3aa: CASSYDRGGYEQYF

v_gene: TRBV20-1
abundance: many
d_gene: TRBD2
j_gene: TRBJ2-5
CDR3nt: TGCAGTGCTAGCGGGAGGGCCGTGGAGACCCAGTACTTC
CDR3aa: CSASGRAVETQYF

v_gene: TRBV29-1
abundance: few
d_gene: .
j_gene: TRBJ1-2
CDR3nt: TGCAGCGCACGTCAGGATGGCTACACCTTC
CDR3aa: CSARQDGYTF

v_gene: TRBV2
abundance: .
d_gene: TRBD1
j_gene: TRBJ2-7
CDR3nt: TGTGCCAGCAGTCCACAGGGGGGTAAATACGAGCAGTACTTC
CDR3aa: CASSPQGGKYEQYF

v_gene: TRBV7-2
abundance: .
d_gene: TRBD1
j_gene: TRBJ2-3
CDR3nt: TGTGCCAGCAGCTTAGCGGGGCAGGGGGCACTTTATACGCAGTATTTT
CDR3aa: CASSLAGQGALYTQYF

v_gene: TRBV6-5
abundance: many
d_gene: .
j_gene: TRBJ2-2
CDR3nt: TGTGCCAGCAGTTACTCTGGGGGCCTCTCCACCGGGGAGCTGTTTTTT
CDR3aa: CASSYSGGLSTGELFF

v_gene: TRBV20-1
abundance: few
d_gene: .
j_gene: TRBJ1-2
CDR3nt: TGCAGTGCTAGAGATCAAACGAGAAGGGATGGCTACACCTTC
CDR3aa: CSARDQTRRDGYTF

v_gene: TRBV3-1
abundance: .
d_gene: .
j_gene: TRBJ1-4
CDR3nt: TGTGCCAGCAGCCCCGGCAGGGGAGGAACTAATGAAAAACTGTTTTTT
CDR3aa: CASSPGRGGTNEKLFF

v_gene: TRBV29-1
abundance: many
d_gene: .
j_gene: TRBJ2-1
CDR3nt: TGCAGCGTGGGGGTAGGGAGGAACTACAATGAGCAGTTCTTC
CDR3aa: CSVGVGRNYNEQFF

v_gene: TRBV20-1
abundance: .
d_gene: TRBD2
j_gene: TRBJ2-7
CDR3nt: TGCTGCGCTAGAGATCGGGGCGGGAGACTGGAAGAGCAGTACTTC
CDR3aa: CCARDRGGRLEEQYF

v_gene: TRBV29-1
abundance: .
d_gene: .
j_gene: TRBJ2-5
CDR3nt: TGCAGCGTGACTAAGGGGGAGACCCAGTACTTC
CDR3aa: CSVTKGETQYF

v_gene: TRBV10-3
abundance: many
d_gene: .
j_gene: TRBJ2-7
CDR3nt: TGTGCCATCAGTGACAGGGGACCCTACGAGCAGTACTTC
CDR3aa: CAISDRGPYEQYF

v_gene: TRBV10-3
abundance: many
d_gene: TRBD2
j_gene: TRBJ2-1
CDR3nt: TGTGCCATCAGTGACTTTTCTAGCGGTTCCTCCTACAATGAGCAGTTCTTC
CDR3aa: CAISDFSSGSSYNEQFF

v_gene: TRBV7-2
abundance: few
d_gene: TRBD2
j_gene: TRBJ2-1
CDR3nt: TGTGCCAGCAGCTCAGAAGGACTAGCCAGCGATGAGCAGTTCTTC
CDR3aa: CASSSEGLASDEQFF

v_gene: TRBV7-9
abundance: few
d_gene: .
j_gene: TRBJ1-5
CDR3nt: TGTGCCAGCAGCTTATCGGAGCATCAGCCCCAGCATTTT
CDR3aa: CASSLSEHQPQHF

v_gene: TRBV11-2
abundance: .
d_gene: .
j_gene: TRBJ2-3
CDR3nt: TGTGCCACCAAACTCCCAGGAACGGATACGCAGTATTTT
CDR3aa: CATKLPGTDTQYF

v_gene: TRBV7-4
abundance: few
d_gene: .
j_gene: TRBJ1-1
CDR3nt: TGTGCCAGCGAAAGGGAAACGGGCACTGAAGCTTTCTTT
CDR3aa: CASERETGTEAFF

v_gene: TRBV18
abundance: .
d_gene: .
j_gene: TRBJ2-7
CDR3nt: TGTGCCAGCTCACTCAAAGACAGCTACGAGCAGTACTTC
CDR3aa: CASSLKDSYEQYF

v_gene: TRBV7-9
abundance: many
d_gene: .
j_gene: TRBJ1-5
CDR3nt: TGTGCCAGCAGCTTAGGGATTGCGGCAGGGATTCAGCCCCAGCATTTT
CDR3aa: CASSLGIAAGIQPQHF